The T cell receptor (beta chain) described here comes from a study of shared clonotypes between healthy human individuals. Assay used: immunoSEQ multiplex PCR; TCRdb lists only in-frame clones, some missing. The sample lists hundreds of thousands of clones; approximately 74% were seen once. The CDR3 loop spans 14 amino acids. Germline CDR1 is MDHEN and CDR2 is SYDVKM. Between the trimmed V and J ends, which lost 3 bases and 6 bases, there was a span of 14 bases. The receptor was isolated from a woman aged 30 to 39 in good health. The V and J genes are TRBV28 and TRBJ2-5, with D possibly matching TRBD2 (6 bases). The sequenced sample consisted of memory CD4+ T cells sorted from blood. Subset specified: CD45RA-negative fraction. The CDR3, as DNA: TGTGCCAGCAGTTTCCCGGGACTGGTAAAGACCCAGTACTTC. This codes for CASSFPGLVKTQYF.